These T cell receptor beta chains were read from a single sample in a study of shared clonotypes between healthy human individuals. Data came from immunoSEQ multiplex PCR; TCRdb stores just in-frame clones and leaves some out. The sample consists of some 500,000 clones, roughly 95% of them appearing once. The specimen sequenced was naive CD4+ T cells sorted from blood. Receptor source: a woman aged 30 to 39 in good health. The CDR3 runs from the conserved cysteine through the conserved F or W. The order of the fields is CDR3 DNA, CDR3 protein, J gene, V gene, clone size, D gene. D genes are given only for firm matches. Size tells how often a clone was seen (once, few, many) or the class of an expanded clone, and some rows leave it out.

DNA: TGTGCCAGCAGCTTTAGGGCCCGGGACAGATCACTCTCTGGAAACACCATATATTTT; CDR3: CASSFRARDRSLSGNTIYF; J: TRBJ1-3; V: TRBV5-5; size: NA; D: TRBD1
DNA: TGTGCCAGCAGTGACTCTGGCGGGAAGGCGCAGTATTTT; CDR3: CASSDSGGKAQYF; J: TRBJ2-3; V: TRBV6-4; size: NA; D: NA
DNA: TGTGCCAGTAGTGGATTCGGGAGCAATCAGCCCCAGCATTTT; CDR3: CASSGFGSNQPQHF; J: TRBJ1-5; V: TRBV19; size: NA; D: NA
DNA: TGTGCCAGCAGCTTAGAGTTGGGGGCAGGCTACGAGCAGTACTTC; CDR3: CASSLELGAGYEQYF; J: TRBJ2-7; V: TRBV7-8; size: NA; D: NA
DNA: TGTGCCAGCACCGTACCAGGGCCCGGGGAGCTGTTTTTT; CDR3: CASTVPGPGELFF; J: TRBJ2-2; V: TRBV11-2; size: NA; D: NA
DNA: TGTGCCAGCAGCCGGCAGGGGCGGGACGAGCAGTACTTC; CDR3: CASSRQGRDEQYF; J: TRBJ2-7; V: TRBV28; size: NA; D: NA
DNA: TGCAGTGCTTCGGACACCGGCGGCTACACCTTC; CDR3: CSASDTGGYTF; J: TRBJ1-2; V: TRBV20-1; size: NA; D: NA
DNA: TGCAGCGTGATGGGACAGCTGAACACTGAAGCTTTCTTT; CDR3: CSVMGQLNTEAFF; J: TRBJ1-1; V: TRBV29-1; size: NA; D: TRBD1
DNA: TGTGCCAGCAGTTACTGGGGTGAGCAGTTCTTC; CDR3: CASSYWGEQFF; J: TRBJ2-1; V: TRBV6-5; size: NA; D: NA
DNA: TGTGCCAGCAGCTTCTCCACAAGGGGCCACTCTGGGGCCAACGTCCTGACTTTC; CDR3: CASSFSTRGHSGANVLTF; J: TRBJ2-6; V: TRBV5-4; size: NA; D: NA
DNA: TGTGCCAGTAGTAGCCTGGCCGTAGAGACCCAGTACTTC; CDR3: CASSSLAVETQYF; J: TRBJ2-5; V: TRBV19; size: NA; D: NA
DNA: TGTGCCTGGGGACGGTCCTACAATGAGCAGTTCTTC; CDR3: CAWGRSYNEQFF; J: TRBJ2-1; V: TRBV30; size: NA; D: NA
DNA: TGTGCCAGCTCACCAAGTCCGACAGGGACTTTTCCTGGGGCCAACGTCCTGACTTTC; CDR3: CASSPSPTGTFPGANVLTF; J: TRBJ2-6; V: TRBV18; size: NA; D: NA
DNA: TGTGCCAGCATAGGGACTCCTGGAAACACCATATATTTT; CDR3: CASIGTPGNTIYF; J: TRBJ1-3; V: TRBV25-1; size: NA; D: NA
DNA: TGTGCCAGCATGGCCCAGGGGCAGGGGCCTAATCAGCCCCAGCATTTT; CDR3: CASMAQGQGPNQPQHF; J: TRBJ1-5; V: TRBV28; size: NA; D: NA
DNA: TGTGCCAGCAGCCCGGGGTCTAGCTCACTCAATGAGCAGTTCTTC; CDR3: CASSPGSSSLNEQFF; J: TRBJ2-1; V: TRBV11-3; size: NA; D: NA
DNA: TGTGCCAGCAGTTCCATCCCCTCAGGGGCCCCAGATACGCAGTATTTT; CDR3: CASSSIPSGAPDTQYF; J: TRBJ2-3; V: TRBV28; size: NA; D: NA
DNA: TGTGCCAGTAGTATATTAGGGACGGAGGAAGCTTTCTTT; CDR3: CASSILGTEEAFF; J: TRBJ1-1; V: TRBV19; size: NA; D: NA
DNA: TGTGCCAGCAGCACACCTATACAGGGGGTGAACACTGAAGCTTTCTTT; CDR3: CASSTPIQGVNTEAFF; J: TRBJ1-1; V: TRBV28; size: few; D: TRBD1
DNA: TGTGCCAGCGTCCCCGGGACTAGCGGGGTGATTGAGCAGTTCTTC; CDR3: CASVPGTSGVIEQFF; J: TRBJ2-1; V: TRBV28; size: NA; D: TRBD2
DNA: TGTGCCAGCAGTGAGGACAGGGCCATGAACACTGAAGCTTTCTTT; CDR3: CASSEDRAMNTEAFF; J: TRBJ1-1; V: TRBV2; size: NA; D: TRBD1
DNA: TGTGCCAGCAGTTACTCGTCAAAGGCCAAAAACATTCAGTACTTC; CDR3: CASSYSSKAKNIQYF; J: TRBJ2-4; V: TRBV6-5; size: NA; D: NA
DNA: TGTGCCTGGAAAGCAGGGAGTGAGAATGAAAAACTGTTTTTT; CDR3: CAWKAGSENEKLFF; J: TRBJ1-4; V: TRBV30; size: NA; D: NA
DNA: TGTGCCAGCAGCCCTCGTAGGGGGACGGTCCTCTTCTCTGGAAACACCATATATTTT; CDR3: CASSPRRGTVLFSGNTIYF; J: TRBJ1-3; V: TRBV28; size: once; D: NA
DNA: TGTGCCAGTAGTATCCAGGGAGGGTCCTACGAGCAGTACTTC; CDR3: CASSIQGGSYEQYF; J: TRBJ2-7; V: TRBV19; size: NA; D: TRBD2
DNA: TGTGCCAGCAGACGGGACCATGAAAAACTGTTTTTT; CDR3: CASRRDHEKLFF; J: TRBJ1-4; V: TRBV2; size: NA; D: NA
DNA: TGTGCCAGCAGGTCGGGACAGGGAGTCTGGACCAGGGAGCTGTTTTTT; CDR3: CASRSGQGVWTRELFF; J: TRBJ2-2; V: TRBV28; size: NA; D: TRBD1
DNA: TGTGCCAGCAGCCCACGGGACCGGGGATACGAGCAGTACTTC; CDR3: CASSPRDRGYEQYF; J: TRBJ2-7; V: TRBV9; size: NA; D: NA